This T cell receptor beta chain was sequenced during a study of esophageal squamous cell carcinoma under preoperative chemotherapy. Study-wide background: Both tumor-infiltrating lymphocytes and peripheral blood T cells were profiled. The study, taken as a whole, reports: Abundant clones tended to shrink rather than expand after paclitaxel-nedaplatin.

Germline CDR1 and CDR2: SGHVS and FQNEAQ. The CDR3 has 15 residues. TCRdb re-analysed the PCR reads in MiXCR, keeping a single row per CDR3 protein. Here the sample spans tens of thousands of distinct CDR3 sequences, roughly 50% being singletons. As regards this clonotype: Antigen: not known. A junction boundary mismatches the germline segment, possibly from a read error.

Stated time point: before preoperative PTX-NDP chemotherapy. This clonotype was obtained from a human donor with esophageal squamous cell carcinoma. The donor label of this sample is uncertain. The sample was collected from a patient given preoperative chemotherapy. This sequence joins TRBV7-8 and TRBJ2-4; a possible D gene is TRBD1 (6 bases). CDR3 in DNA: TGTGCCACGGGGTTATGGGGGCGAGGCAAAAACATCCAGTACTTC. Encoded protein: CATGLWGRGKNIQYF.